The rows below give T cell receptor beta chains drawn from one sample of a study of blood T cell repertoires in COVID-19. The method was immunoSEQ multiplex PCR; TCRdb's version includes in-frame clones alone and lacks a portion of them. The sample carries hundreds of thousands of clones, about 90% recorded once. Sequencing was carried out using PBMCs or T cells enriched from blood (not recorded which). All receptors come from a woman between 18 and 30 years old with acute COVID-19. CDR3s include the opening cysteine and the closing phenylalanine or tryptophan. A D gene is named only where the DNA matches it firmly. Only some rows state a clone size, as once, few, many or a class for expanded clones.

length | D | J | size | V | CDR3 | DNA
12 | TRBD2 | TRBJ2-7 | NA | TRBV27 | CASRTSGDEQYF | TGTGCCAGCAGGACTAGCGGGGACGAGCAGTACTTC
13 | NA | TRBJ1-5 | NA | TRBV11-2 | CASSQGWVQPQHF | TGTGCCAGCAGCCAGGGGTGGGTCCAGCCCCAGCATTTT
13 | TRBD2 | TRBJ2-7 | few | TRBV10-3 | CAISEGGGREQYF | TGTGCCATCAGTGAGGGCGGGGGGCGTGAGCAGTACTTC
12 | NA | TRBJ1-2 | NA | TRBV9 | CASSQMGGDYTF | TGTGCCAGCAGCCAGATGGGAGGGGACTACACCTTC
12 | NA | TRBJ1-5 | NA | TRBV3-1/TRBV3-2 | CAWQGRIQPQHF | TGTGCCTGGCAGGGTAGAATCCAGCCCCAGCATTTT
16 | TRBD1 | TRBJ2-7 | NA | TRBV5-3 | CARSGGNRQGAYEQYF | TGTGCCAGAAGCGGGGGCAACCGACAGGGGGCTTACGAGCAGTACTTC
15 | NA | TRBJ1-2 | NA | TRBV6-1 | CASSEIGAGVGGYTF | TGTGCCAGCAGTGAAATAGGTGCCGGGGTCGGGGGCTACACCTTC
17 | TRBD2 | TRBJ2-2 | NA | TRBV27 | CASGRLAGGPGTGELFF | TGTGCCAGCGGCCGACTAGCGGGAGGGCCTGGCACCGGGGAGCTGTTTTTT
16 | NA | TRBJ1-3 | NA | TRBV4-3 | CASSQDRQGGENTIYF | TGCGCCAGCAGCCAAGATCGTCAGGGAGGGGAAAACACCATATATTTT
16 | TRBD2 | TRBJ2-3 | NA | TRBV24-1 | CATSGLAGGITDTQYF | TGTGCCACCAGTGGACTAGCGGGAGGTATCACAGATACGCAGTATTTT
17 | TRBD2 | TRBJ2-2 | NA | TRBV7-8 | CASSLDLAGANTGELFF | TGTGCCAGCAGCTTAGACCTAGCGGGCGCGAACACCGGGGAGCTGTTTTTT
11 | NA | TRBJ1-2 | NA | TRBV5-6 | CASQRDYGYTF | TGTGCCAGCCAACGGGACTATGGCTACACCTTC
17 | NA | TRBJ1-3 | NA | TRBV4-3 | CASSQDWPDSSGNTIYF | TGCGCCAGCAGCCAAGATTGGCCGGACAGCTCTGGAAACACCATATATTTT
15 | TRBD1 | TRBJ1-2 | few | TRBV5-8 | CASSPRTGGYYGYTF | TGTGCCAGCAGCCCCCGGACAGGGGGGTACTATGGCTACACCTTC
14 | NA | TRBJ1-2 | NA | TRBV28 | CASSFPGTLYGYTF | TGTGCCAGCAGTTTCCCCGGGACACTCTATGGCTACACCTTC
15 | NA | TRBJ1-4 | NA | TRBV10-2 | CASSESRAGNEKLFF | TGCGCCAGCAGTGAGTCTAGGGCAGGGAATGAAAAACTGTTTTTT
15 | TRBD1 | TRBJ2-7 | many | TRBV18 | CASSPRTGAGYEQYF | TGTGCCAGCTCACCGAGGACAGGGGCTGGCTACGAGCAGTACTTC
14 | NA | TRBJ2-4 | NA | TRBV2 | CASSEGDLGGIQYF | TGTGCCAGCAGTGAGGGCGATTTGGGTGGCATTCAGTACTTC
16 | TRBD1 | TRBJ2-7 | NA | TRBV19 | CASSTIPGQGKYEQYF | TGTGCCAGTAGTACCATACCGGGACAGGGGAAGTACGAGCAGTACTTC
14 | TRBD2 | TRBJ2-3 | NA | TRBV7-2 | CASSRGLVSDTQYF | TGTGCCAGCAGCCGTGGACTAGTTTCGGATACGCAGTATTTT
13 | NA | TRBJ1-1 | once | TRBV18 | CASSPDGSRAAFF | TGTGCCAGCTCACCCGATGGATCCCGAGCGGCTTTCTTT
15 | TRBD1 | TRBJ2-5 | NA | TRBV7-3 | CASSLIPGTGATQYF | TGTGCCAGCAGCTTAATCCCCGGGACAGGGGCCACCCAGTACTTC
13 | NA | TRBJ2-2 | NA | TRBV11-3 | CASSQGGTGELFF | TGTGCCAGCAGCCAGGGGGGCACCGGGGAGCTGTTTTTT
13 | TRBD1 | TRBJ2-7 | NA | TRBV7-8 | CASTRTGAYEQYF | TGTGCCAGCACACGGACAGGGGCCTACGAGCAGTACTTC
15 | TRBD2 | TRBJ2-5 | NA | TRBV5-3 | CARISEREGLETQYF | TGTGCCAGAATCTCGGAACGGGAGGGCCTAGAGACCCAGTACTTC
15 | NA | TRBJ2-7 | NA | TRBV11-2 | CASSSPGRLVYEQYF | TGTGCCAGCAGCTCCCCCGGCAGGTTGGTATACGAGCAGTACTTC